This TCR beta chain was observed in a study of cytomegalovirus exposure and HLA in healthy donors. Whole-study findings and limits: The classifier was said to identify cytomegalovirus status with high specificity and sensitivity. In vitro, a few CMV-associated chains proved specific for CMV antigens.

About this clone itself: The antigen remains undetermined.

Sequenced by immunoSEQ multiplex PCR; TCRdb stores in-frame clones only, minus some. This table has 95,000 to 150,000 clones, around 90% appearing once. V lost 6 bases, J lost 0 bases, and 11 bases lay in between. This CDR3 is built from 13 residues. CDR1 is SQVTM, CDR2 ANQGSEA, per germline. This chain connects TRBV29-1 to TRBJ1-2, with D perhaps matching TRBD1 (6 bases). The TCR comes from a woman between 18 and 29 years old in good health and CMV-seronegative. The sequencing input was PBMCs. CDR3 loop: CSVQGLANYGYTF. CDR3 DNA: TGCAGCGTACAGGGTTTAGCTAACTATGGCTACACCTTC.